The 18 T cell receptor beta chains presented below share a single source sample, sequenced in a study of T cells in Graves' hyperthyroidism and ophthalmopathy. Regions amplified from RNA transcripts were the TCR beta CDR3 regions. Primed by the HTBI set, a first-round RT-PCR was run on the TCR CDR3. Via MiXCR, TCRdb re-called the multiplex PCR reads, giving one row per CDR3 protein. Seen here are some 740,000 distinct CDR3 sequences, about 14% observed once, and the top ten hold around 9.6%. The specimen sequenced was blood. The receptor source for this set is a woman between 18 and 29 years old with Graves' hyperthyroidism.

This chain connects TRBV7-9 to TRBJ1-2, with D possibly matching TRBD1 (6 bases). Germline V lookup: CDR1 SEHNR, CDR2 FQNEAQ (reference sequence). Trimming stripped 5 bases from V and 5 bases from J, with 12 bases between. The CDR3 runs 13 residues. CDR3 amino acids: CASSVGQQYGYTF. In DNA form, the CDR3 reads TGTGCCAGCAGCGTCGGACAGCAGTATGGCTACACCTTC.

In this sample, this clonotype turned up many times. The chain is built from TRBV7-9 and TRBJ2-3; either TRBD1 or TRBD2 may fit D (5 bases each). V was cut by 3 bases and J by 0 bases, with 10 bases left in between. The CDR3 length is 15 residues. From germline, CDR1 is SEHNR and CDR2 FQNEAQ (reference sequence). CDR3 sequence (DNA): TGTGCCAGCAGCTTTGTGGGGACCAGCACAGATACGCAGTATTTT. Protein: CASSFVGTSTDTQYF.

In this sample, this clonotype turned up many times. The chain carries TRBV3-1 and TRBJ1-1; the match to TRBD1 covers 9 bases. Germline loops: CDR1 LGHDT, CDR2 YNNKEL (reference sequence). The length of the CDR3 is 13 residues. V lost 6 bases to trimming and J lost 4 bases; unmatched junction nucleotides: 3. CDR3 bases: TGTGCCAGCAGACAGGGGGCAGGCACTGAAGCTTTCTTT. Its protein is CASRQGAGTEAFF.

The rearrangement links TRBV24-1 to TRBJ1-5; no clear D. Germline CDR1 is KGHDR and CDR2 is SFDVKD. CDR3 length equals 14 residues. Trimming stripped 0 bases from V and 9 bases from J, with 11 bases between. CDR3 bases: TGTGCCACCAGTGATTTGGACGCCTCCGCGCCCCAGCATTTT. This encodes CATSDLDASAPQHF.

This chain connects TRBV30 to TRBJ2-1; D is uncertain. The CDR3 consists of 14 residues. Germline V lookup: CDR1 GTSNPN, CDR2 SVGIG (reference sequence). Trimming left V 3 bases short and J 1 base short, with 10 bases between. The CDR3 bases are TGTGCCTGGAGCCCGCAGGAATCCTACAATGAGCAGTTCTTC. The encoded protein is CAWSPQESYNEQFF.

This clonotype has ten or more counts. The chain employs TRBV19 and TRBJ2-7, with D perhaps TRBD2 (5 bases). The CDR3 totals 13 residues. The V end was cut by 6 bases, the J end by 5 bases, with 14 bases between. In germline, CDR1 is LNHDA, CDR2 SQIVND (reference sequence). The DNA for the CDR3 is TGTGCCAGTAGCAACACTAGAGGCGACGAGCAGTACTTC. The encoded protein is CASSNTRGDEQYF.

The chain recombines TRBV2 with TRBJ1-4; D remains ambiguous. The V end lost 1 base, the J end lost 4 bases, and 10 bases lay between the germline ends. Germline CDR1 is SNHLY and CDR2 is FYNNEI. CDR3 length: 15 amino acids. In DNA form, the CDR3 reads TGTGCCAGCAGTGAAGTAACCGGCAGTAATGAAAAACTGTTTTTT. This sequence encodes CASSEVTGSNEKLFF. Combining the CDR3 with reference TRBV2 and TRBJ1-4 gives the whole variable domain EPEVTQTPSHQVTQMGQEVILRCVPISNHLYFYWYRQILGQKVEFLVSFYNNEISEKSEIFDDQFSVERPDGSNFTLKIRSTKLEDSAMYFCASSEVTGSNEKLFFGSGTQLSVL.

This clonotype showed up just a few times. The genes are TRBV29-1 and TRBJ1-2; 7 nucleotides line up with TRBD1. Per the germline V gene, CDR1 is SQVTM and CDR2 is ANQGSEA. J lost 7 bases, V lost 8 bases, and 10 bases had no gene match. The CDR3 is made up of 12 amino acids. This CDR3 is CSSETGTGGYTF. The DNA for the CDR3 is TGCAGCTCAGAGACAGGGACCGGTGGCTACACCTTC. The whole variable domain, remainder taken from reference TRBV29-1 and TRBJ1-2, is SAVISQKPSRDICQRGTSLTIQCQVDSQVTMMFWYRQQPGQSLTLIATANQGSEATYESGFVIDKFPISRPNLTFSTLTVSNMSPEDSSIYLCSSETGTGGYTFGSGTRLTVV.

This clonotype was seen repeatedly, ten times or more. V gene TRBV7-3 combines with J gene TRBJ2-5; D not certain. Trimming shortened V by 0 bases and J by 4 bases, and 6 bases separated the two germline ends. This CDR3 is 13 amino acids long. Germline loops: CDR1 SGHTA, CDR2 FQGTGA. In DNA, the CDR3 is TGTGCCAGCAGCTTAACCACCTCAGAGACCCAGTACTTC. Protein product: CASSLTTSETQYF. The entire variable domain, with the rest obtained from reference TRBV7-3 and TRBJ2-5, is as follows: GAGVSQTPSNKVTEKGKYVELRCDPISGHTALYWYRQSLGQGPEFLIYFQGTGAADDSGLPNDRFFAVRPEGSVSTLKIQRTERGDSAVYLCASSLTTSETQYFGPGTRLLVL.

This clonotype was observed a few times. The V gene is TRBV7-2, the J gene TRBJ1-1; D gene uncertain. V was trimmed by 2 bases and J by 6 bases, leaving 7 bases between them. Germline CDR1 is SGHTA and CDR2 is FQGNSA. The CDR3 loop spans 12 amino acids. The CDR3 coding sequence is TGTGCCAGCAGCTTATGGCCAGCTGAAGCTTTCTTT. It yields the protein CASSLWPAEAFF.

This clonotype has a handful of counts. The genes are TRBV20-1 and TRBJ1-5, with TRBD1 matching over 8 bases. V shed 5 bases and J 6 bases; nucleotides not matched to a gene: 3. This CDR3 is 12 amino acids long. The germline gives CDR1 DFQATT, CDR2 SNEGSKA (reference sequence). The CDR3 bases are TGCAGTGCTCGACAGGGGAGTCAGCCCCAGCATTTT. Translation: CSARQGSQPQHF.

This clonotype was found many times. J is TRBJ2-5 and V is TRBV20-1, with D perhaps matching TRBD1 or TRBD2 (5 bases each). Trimming pared 7 bases from V and 2 bases from J, leaving 14 bases between. CDR1 and CDR2 from the germline V gene are DFQATT and SNEGSKA (reference sequence). The CDR3 has 13 residues. CDR3 nucleotide sequence: TGCAGTGGAGTCCCGGGGCCACAAGAGACCCAGTACTTC. Its translation is CSGVPGPQETQYF.

Turning to this clonotype: A much more abundant neighbour one base away suggests this may be a read error. The rearrangement links TRBV7-2 to TRBJ2-1; D call uncertain. The J call may be incorrect, as the DNA end agrees better with TRBJ2-7. Germline lookup yields CDR1 SGHTA and CDR2 FQGNSA. The CDR3 extends over 15 amino acids. As DNA, the CDR3 is TGTGCCAGCAGTCAGATAGCCGCCTCCTACAATGAGCAGTACTTC. This translates into CASSQIAASYNEQYF.

This clonotype was found many times. The rearrangement links TRBV7-3 to TRBJ2-3, with 7 bases matching TRBD2. J lost 2 bases, V lost 5 bases, and 10 bases had no gene match. The CDR3 runs to 16 residues. Per the germline V gene, CDR1 is SGHTA and CDR2 is FQGTGA. The CDR3 nucleotides are TGTGCCAGCAGCCGCTCTGGCGGGGGAATCACAGATACGCAGTATTTT. It codes for CASSRSGGGITDTQYF.

This clonotype was seen many times. The CDR3: CAWTIKGALGPQHF. CDR3 DNA: TGTGCCTGGACCATCAAGGGTGCCTTGGGTCCCCAGCATTTT. The chain recombines TRBV30 with TRBJ1-5; no clear D gene. V was trimmed by 4 bases and J by 10 bases, leaving 20 bases between them. The CDR3 spans 14 residues. Germline CDR1 reads GTSNPN; CDR2 reads SVGIG (reference sequence).

This clonotype was observed at least ten times. The V and J genes are TRBV30 and TRBJ1-1, with D perhaps TRBD1 (5 bases). The CDR3 is made up of 14 amino acids. In germline, CDR1 is GTSNPN, CDR2 SVGIG (reference sequence). The V end was cut by 2 bases, the J end by 5 bases, with 15 bases between. This chain's CDR3 is CAWSRGGRGTEAFF. CDR3 bases: TGTGCCTGGAGTCGTGGGGGGAGAGGAACTGAAGCTTTCTTT.

This clonotype was seen repeatedly, ten times or more. The rearrangement uses TRBV6-2 or TRBV6-3 and TRBJ1-1; no firm D call. V lost 2 bases to trimming and J lost 4 bases, with 14 bases between them. Germline V CDR1 and CDR2: MNHEY, SVGEGT. CDR3 length equals 15 residues. The chain's CDR3 is CASSYGPSTVTEAFF. For the CDR3, the DNA is TGTGCCAGCAGTTACGGTCCCTCAACGGTCACTGAAGCTTTCTTT.

The rearrangement joins TRBV30 to TRBJ2-7; D possibly corresponds to TRBD2 (5 bases). This CDR3 contains 17 residues. Per the germline V gene, CDR1 is GTSNPN and CDR2 is SVGIG (reference sequence). With 0 bases removed from V and 0 bases from J, the gap between germline ends came to 18 bases. The CDR3 spells CAWSVGRFWTASYEQYF. The CDR3 nucleotides read TGTGCCTGGAGTGTAGGACGTTTTTGGACTGCCTCCTACGAGCAGTACTTC.